This note documents a single T cell receptor (beta chain) sequence. Its antigen specificity is not known. Qualities for individual bases were not recorded, and no much larger clone is one base off. This sample was included in a study of CD8 T cells in Susac syndrome (dated by TCRdb to about 2019). Looking at the study overall: Whether CD8+ T cell activation and differentiation in Susac syndrome was antigen driven was tested using repertoire sequencing. Clonality of the CD8+ T cell repertoire was compared between around 13 healthy donors, about 14 Susac syndrome patients and under 16 multiple sclerosis patients.

The research as a whole found: The TCR sequencing and HLA analysis was acknowledged to have included a relatively small number of individuals.

Peripheral blood CD8+ and CD4+ T cells from healthy donors, Susac syndrome patients and multiple sclerosis patients were profiled using high-throughput TCR beta sequencing. The multiple sclerosis controls were treatment-naive patients whose relapsing-remitting disease, either stable or active, fulfilled the revised McDonald criteria. Bulk CD8+ and CD4+ T cells were purified magnetically by negative isolation, whereas CD8+ TEMRA cells were enriched by FACS. Blood was drawn into EDTA tubes, processed within 24 hours, and PBMCs were isolated by density gradient centrifugation. PBMCs intended for TCR sequencing were cryopreserved in liquid nitrogen and thawed later in a water bath at 37 degrees C. Purity of sorted or isolated CD4+, CD8+ and CD8+ TEMRA cells was at least 90%. RNA was extracted using the RNeasy kit, and roughly 0.5 to 1 microgram was reverse transcribed with random hexamers. TCR beta CDR3 regions were amplified with the immunoSEQ multiplex PCR assay covering 54 Vbeta and 13 Jbeta segments. Bias from PCR amplification was corrected by using a synthetic template baseline for primer optimization and for computational correction. The authors' analysis ran thus. Reads were assigned to V, D and J genes according to IMGT and analyzed in immunoSEQ Analyzer, with only productive sequences retained. Clonality was calculated as one minus the Shannon entropy normalized by log2 of the number of productive unique sequences. Public and private clones were assessed among the 100 most prevalent clones of each patient and control. A clone was defined as Susac-specific if it was absent from the healthy and MS cohorts, from about a thousand published viral clones and from other ImmuneACCESS disease sequences. The raw public reads went through TCRdb reprocessing: fastp at Q25, MiXCR clone calling, in-frame beta chains kept. Each record represents a unique CDR3 protein, reported with the most common genes and DNA among its rows. TCRdb's processing, not the study's, gives the V and J calls here. Present in this sample are 200,000 to 250,000 distinct CDR3 sequences, about 93% of which were seen just once. The biggest ten clones account for approximately 0.13% of the sample.

The sequence came from a human donor with multiple sclerosis. The sequenced material came from CD8+ T cells from PBMCs.

The CDR3 in this case is CASSVDEVPSETQYF. The nucleotide sequence is TGTGCCAGCAGCGTAGACGAGGTGCCCTCCGAGACCCAGTACTTC. The V and J segments used are TRBV9 and TRBJ2-5; no D gene is confidently identified. The CDR3 runs 15 amino acids, cysteine and phenylalanine included. CDR3 DNA is the only sequence kept; it has 45 bases, read in frame from the first base. The germline V gene yields SGDLS for CDR1 and YYNGEE for CDR2. V sheds 0 bases and J sheds 5 bases, leaving 14 bases between their ends.